The 3 T cell receptor beta chains reported below all come from one sample, sequenced in a study of blood T cell repertoires in COVID-19. Clones were read by immunoSEQ multiplex PCR, and TCRdb kept only the in-frame ones, dropping some. The table includes under 200,000 clones, 85% to 90% detected once. The sequencing sample was made of peripheral blood. These receptors came from a woman aged 55-70 years with COVID-19, enrolled during active disease.

The CDR3 DNA sequence: TGTGCCAGCAGCGTTGGGTGGGGCGTCTATGGCTACACCTTC. Its translation: CASSVGWGVYGYTF. The gene calls are TRBV9 and TRBJ1-2, with D tentatively TRBD1 (5 bases). The V gene's germline CDR1 is SGDLS and CDR2 YYNGEE. This CDR3 has 14 residues. V was pared by 2 bases and J by 4 bases, with 12 bases between.

This clone occurred a few times. The CDR3: CASSANQRLGAGELFF. The DNA for the CDR3 is TGCGCCAGCAGCGCCAATCAGCGGTTAGGCGCCGGGGAGCTGTTTTTT. The V gene is TRBV4-1, the J gene TRBJ2-2, with D tentatively TRBD2 (5 bases). Deletions cut 5 bases from V and 6 bases from J, with 19 bases between. The CDR3 is 16 residues long. Germline CDR1 is MGHRA and CDR2 is YSYEKL.

In this sample, this clone turned up many times. The chain couples TRBV10-3 to TRBJ2-1; 11 nucleotides agree with TRBD2. J was trimmed by 9 bases and V by 3 bases; bases with no gene match: 13. CDR1 and CDR2 (germline): ENHRY, SYGVKD. The CDR3 covers 17 residues. The CDR3 region has the DNA TGTGCCATCAGTGACTCGGGACTAGCGGAAGGCAGGGGTGAGCAGTTCTTC. It encodes CAISDSGLAEGRGEQFF.